These 7 T cell receptor beta chains were sequenced from one sample in a study of CD8 T cells in ankylosing spondylitis. One entry per CDR3 protein results from TCRdb running MiXCR on the 5' RACE reads. The sample has a few hundred thousand distinct CDR3 sequences, around 21% seen once. Sequences were obtained from blood, either unsorted or a sorted T cell fraction (not recorded which). The receptor set was obtained from a female donor with ankylosing spondylitis or in good health (not recorded which).

This clonotype was recorded many times. This chain uses TRBV6-1 with TRBJ1-5, with TRBD1 as a possible D gene (5 bases). The CDR3 consists of 16 residues. The germline V gene has CDR1 MNHNS and CDR2 SASEGT. V was trimmed by 6 bases and J by 2 bases, leaving 17 bases between them. This chain's CDR3 is CASRPRQTLRNQPQHF. CDR3 nucleotides: TGTGCCAGCAGGCCTAGACAGACACTTCGCAATCAGCCCCAGCATTTT.

In its sample, this clonotype was seen a few times. This chain uses TRBV12-3 or TRBV12-4 with TRBJ1-2; 10 bases agree with TRBD1. The CDR3 runs 15 residues. V shed 3 bases and J 7 bases; nucleotides not matched to a gene: 8. In DNA form, the CDR3 reads TGTGCCAGCAGTTTCTTAGGACAGGGGGTCTCTGGCTACACCTTC. It codes for CASSFLGQGVSGYTF.

This clonotype appeared a few times. This chain joins TRBV20-1 and TRBJ2-1; 7 nucleotides agree with TRBD2. Germline V CDR1 and CDR2: DFQATT, SNEGSKA (reference sequence). V lost 3 bases and J lost 14; bases outside the gene matches: 10. The CDR3 runs 12 residues. This CDR3 is CSASSGGRREFF. CDR3 DNA: TGCAGTGCTAGCTCCGGGGGGAGGCGGGAGTTCTTC.

The chain carries TRBV18 and TRBJ1-2; D might be TRBD1 (6 bases). V lost 3 bases and J 4 bases, leaving 15 bases between the germline ends. The germline V gene has CDR1 KGHSH and CDR2 LQKENI. This CDR3 is built from 15 residues. The CDR3 coding sequence is TGTGCCAGCTCACCCCTACAGGGAAATGGCTATGGCTACACCTTC. It codes for CASSPLQGNGYGYTF.

This clonotype was detected many times. The V gene is TRBV29-1, the J gene TRBJ2-7; D ambiguous. This CDR3 has 11 residues. Per germline, CDR1 SQVTM and CDR2 ANQGSEA. Trimming shortened V by 4 bases and J by 4 bases, and 8 bases separated the two germline ends. DNA for the CDR3: TGCAGCGTTGGTAGTCGGTACGAGCAGTACTTC. Its protein product is CSVGSRYEQYF.

This clonotype was observed a handful of times. The gene calls are TRBV11-1 and TRBJ2-2, with 16 bases matching TRBD2. The CDR3 is 18 amino acids. The J segment lost 3 bases and the V segment lost 4 bases, leaving 5 bases of the junction unmatched. Germline-derived CDR1 and CDR2 are SGHAT and FQDESV (reference sequence). CDR3 sequence: CASSSGTSGRADTGELFF. The CDR3 nucleotides are TGTGCCAGCAGCTCCGGGACTAGCGGGAGGGCCGACACCGGGGAGCTGTTTTTT.

Only a few counts were recorded for this clonotype. The chain couples TRBV20-1 to TRBJ1-2, with 8 bases lining up with TRBD1. CDR1 DFQATT and CDR2 SNEGSKA come from the germline V gene (reference sequence). The CDR3 length is 14 residues. This chain's CDR3 is CRERQGKRHYGYTF. CDR3 coding DNA: TGCAGGGAGAGACAGGGGAAGCGGCACTATGGCTACACCTTC.